The 23 T cell receptor beta chains below were found in one sample sequenced in a study of PD-1 blockade in classical Hodgkin lymphoma. Assay used: immunoSEQ multiplex PCR; TCRdb lists only in-frame clones, some missing. The sample shows 100,000 or so clones, about nine tenths of them seen only once. Time point of the sample: cycle 4 day 1 (C4D1), after six to seven weeks of nivolumab. With no exception, relapse followed autologous stem cell transplantation in all patients, and brentuximab vedotin exposure varied. The sample here was peripheral blood mononuclear cells (PBMCs), taken before the fourth cycle of nivolumab. Receptors were obtained from a human donor with classical Hodgkin lymphoma.

The CDR3 sequence is CASSVLAGGLHNEQFF. Written as DNA, the CDR3 is TGTGCCAGCAGCGTGTTAGCGGGGGGGCTCCACAATGAGCAGTTCTTC. The chain links TRBV7-2 to TRBJ2-1; 11 bases match TRBD2. Trimming at V came to 5 bases and at J to 5 bases, leaving 8 bases not matched to a gene. The CDR3 runs 16 residues. Looked up from germline, CDR1 is SGHTA and CDR2 is FQGNSA. The variable domain in full, completed from reference TRBV7-2 and TRBJ2-1, reads GAGVSQSPSNKVTEKGKDVELRCDPISGHTALYWYRQSLGQGLEFLIYFQGNSAPDKSGLPSDRFSAERTGGSVSTLTIQRTQQEDSAVYLCASSVLAGGLHNEQFFGPGTRLTVL.

V usage is TRBV30 and J usage is TRBJ1-4, with D uncertain. Germline V gene sequence: CDR1 GTSNPN, CDR2 SVGIG (reference sequence). V was pared by 3 bases and J by 5 bases, with 10 bases between. This CDR3 region has 13 residues. This CDR3 is CAWSSEENEKLFF. CDR3 nucleotides: TGTGCCTGGAGCTCAGAGGAAAATGAAAAACTGTTTTTT. The variable domain in full, completed from reference TRBV30 and TRBJ1-4, reads SQTIHQWPATLVQPVGSPLSLECTVEGTSNPNLYWYRQAAGRGLQLLFYSVGIGQISSEVPQNLSASRPQDRQFILSSKKLLLSDSGFYLCAWSSEENEKLFFGSGTQLSVL.

This clone is a singleton in its sample. V is TRBV15 and J is TRBJ2-2, with 10 bases that match TRBD2. V lost 4 bases to trimming and J lost 0 bases; unmatched junction nucleotides: 11. Looked up from germline, CDR1 is LNHNV and CDR2 is YYDKDF (reference sequence). This CDR3 has 19 residues. CDR3 sequence reads: CATSTRGLAGASNTGELFF. The CDR3 DNA reads TGTGCCACCAGCACCCGGGGGCTAGCGGGGGCATCGAACACCGGGGAGCTGTTTTTT.

The chain joins TRBV7-2 to TRBJ2-5; no definite D call. V shed 5 bases and J shed 2 bases, with 18 bases lying between them. This CDR3 region has 16 residues. Germline V gene lookup returns CDR1 SGHTA and CDR2 FQGNSA. The CDR3 nucleotides read TGTGCCAGCAGCCTAGGCCTCTTTATGGAACAAGAGACCCAGTACTTC. It encodes CASSLGLFMEQETQYF.

The chain couples TRBV6-5 to TRBJ1-1, with D perhaps matching TRBD1 (5 bases). V was shortened by 6 bases and J by 3 bases, with 8 bases between the two germline ends. Germline lookup yields CDR1 MNHEY and CDR2 SVGAGI. This CDR3 contains 12 residues. The CDR3 reads CASSKGYTEAFF. The CDR3 coding sequence is TGTGCCAGCAGCAAGGGGTACACTGAAGCTTTCTTT.

This clone was observed a handful of times. This chain joins TRBV7-2 and TRBJ1-2; 8 bases agree with TRBD1. The CDR3 runs to 14 residues. CDR1 is SGHTA and CDR2 is FQGNSA in the germline V gene. Trimming took 0 bases from V and 6 from J; bases not matched to a gene: 3. The CDR3, as DNA: TGTGCCAGCAGCTTAGCTTCAGGGGGCGATGGCTACACCTTC. Its translation is CASSLASGGDGYTF. The variable domain in full, completed from reference TRBV7-2 and TRBJ1-2, reads GAGVSQSPSNKVTEKGKDVELRCDPISGHTALYWYRQSLGQGLEFLIYFQGNSAPDKSGLPSDRFSAERTGGSVSTLTIQRTQQEDSAVYLCASSLASGGDGYTFGSGTRLTVV.

The V and J genes are TRBV10-3 and TRBJ1-6, with a possible D match to TRBD1 (5 bases). The germline V gene encodes CDR1 ENHRY and CDR2 SYGVKD. This CDR3 is built from 16 residues. The V and J ends lost 2 bases and 5 bases respectively, with 13 bases between them. The CDR3 sequence is CAISEPNPGDNSPLHF. DNA for the CDR3: TGTGCCATCAGTGAGCCCAACCCGGGGGATAATTCACCCCTCCACTTT.

V is TRBV7-6 and J is TRBJ2-3; TRBD2 is a possible D gene (5 bases). Germline CDR1 SGHVS, CDR2 FNYEAQ. This CDR3 region has 14 residues. Trimming took 3 bases from V and 1 from J, leaving 8 bases between them. CDR3 DNA sequence: TGTGCCAGCAGCTTTCTCGGGGGCACAGATACGCAGTATTTT. This encodes CASSFLGGTDTQYF.

The rearrangement joins TRBV5-4 to TRBJ2-3, with a tentative D call TRBD1 (5 bases). The CDR3 loop spans 13 amino acids. Trimming took 3 bases from V and 2 from J, leaving 7 bases between them. Germline CDR1 and CDR2: SGHNT and YYREEE (reference sequence). CDR3 protein: CASSSDTTDTQYF. The DNA of the CDR3 is TGTGCCAGCAGCTCGGACACCACAGATACGCAGTATTTT.

The V gene is TRBV6-1, the J gene TRBJ2-7, with D possibly called TRBD1 or TRBD2 (6 bases each). This CDR3 contains 16 residues. Germline CDR1 MNHNS, CDR2 SASEGT. The V and J ends lost 0 bases and 3 bases respectively, with 15 bases between them. CDR3 sequence reads: CASSEALKGGNYEQYF. CDR3 DNA sequence: TGTGCCAGCAGTGAAGCGCTGAAGGGGGGCAACTACGAGCAGTACTTC.

V and J are TRBV6-1 and TRBJ1-1; D is possibly TRBD1 (6 bases). Per germline, CDR1 MNHNS and CDR2 SASEGT. V was clipped by 0 bases and J by 0 bases, with 14 bases between them. This CDR3 has 17 residues. CDR3 amino acids: CASSEATGGHLNTEAFF. The CDR3 region has the DNA TGTGCCAGCAGTGAAGCGACCGGGGGCCATCTGAACACTGAAGCTTTCTTT.

The chain links TRBV6-5 to TRBJ1-2; weak D call: TRBD1 (5 bases). The CDR3 is made up of 12 amino acids. From germline, CDR1 is MNHEY and CDR2 SVGAGI. V lost 4 bases and J 8 bases, leaving 11 bases between the germline ends. The CDR3, as DNA: TGTGCCAGCAGTTTTTTCGGGGACGGCTACACCTTC. Translation gives CASSFFGDGYTF.

The V call is TRBV5-5, the J call TRBJ1-6; D may be TRBD1 (5 bases). Deletions cut 9 bases from V and 7 bases from J, with 20 bases between. This CDR3 spans 15 amino acids. Germline CDR1 reads SGHKS; CDR2 reads YYEKEE (reference sequence). CDR3 sequence (DNA): TGTGCCAACCGACAGCCGATTGAAGAGAATTCACCCCTCCACTTT. Amino acids: CANRQPIEENSPLHF.

V and J are TRBV5-4 and TRBJ1-4, with 8 bases that match TRBD1. Germline V gene lookup returns CDR1 SGHNT and CDR2 YYREEE (reference sequence). The CDR3 spans 16 residues. The V segment lost 4 bases and the J segment 6 bases; nucleotides outside the gene matches: 11. The CDR3 DNA reads as TGTGCCAGCAGCCAGGGGGGCAGGGGGCGAGATGAAAAACTGTTTTTT. Its protein product is CASSQGGRGRDEKLFF.

This clone showed up just once. V gene TRBV7-3 combines with J gene TRBJ2-5; D may correspond to TRBD1 or TRBD2 (6 bases each). The CDR3 has 16 amino acids. The germline V and J ends were trimmed by 5 bases and 5 bases, with 21 bases remaining between them. Germline V gene lookup returns CDR1 SGHTA and CDR2 FQGTGA. The CDR3 region has the DNA TGTGCCAGCAGCCCTGGGGGCAGGAGGGATTGGGAGACCCAGTACTTC. Translating it yields CASSPGGRRDWETQYF. Based on the CDR3 plus reference TRBV7-3 and TRBJ2-5, the full variable domain is GAGVSQTPSNKVTEKGKYVELRCDPISGHTALYWYRQSLGQGPEFLIYFQGTGAADDSGLPNDRFFAVRPEGSVSTLKIQRTERGDSAVYLCASSPGGRRDWETQYFGPGTRLLVL.

The chain combines TRBV4-3 with TRBJ2-7, with 10 bases aligning to TRBD2. The CDR3 is 16 amino acids. Germline V gene sequence: CDR1 LGHNA, CDR2 YSLEER. Unmatched junction bases numbered 4, after V lost 1 base and J lost 1 base. The CDR3 reads CASSQVTSGVSYEQYF. CDR3 in DNA: TGCGCCAGCAGCCAAGTTACTAGCGGGGTGTCCTACGAGCAGTACTTC.

This clone was counted only a few times. The CDR3 DNA reads as TGTGCCTGGAGTATGGGACAGGGTGGAAACACCATATATTTT. This sequence encodes CAWSMGQGGNTIYF. This chain joins TRBV30 and TRBJ1-3; 9 bases fit TRBD1. V was clipped by 2 bases and J by 3 bases; unmatched bases: 2. This CDR3 has 14 amino acids. Germline V gene lookup returns CDR1 GTSNPN and CDR2 SVGIG (reference sequence).

The rearrangement uses TRBV6-5 and TRBJ1-4; D gene uncertain. Trimming cost V 6 bases and J 0 bases, with 2 bases left between them. The CDR3 is made up of 12 amino acids. Germline V CDR1 and CDR2: MNHEY, SVGAGI. The CDR3 spells CASSPTNEKLFF. The CDR3 region has the DNA TGTGCCAGCAGCCCAACTAATGAAAAACTGTTTTTT.

This rearrangement joins TRBV2 to TRBJ2-7; maybe TRBD1 (5 bases). The V and J ends lost 4 bases and 0 bases respectively, with 10 bases between them. The germline V gene encodes CDR1 SNHLY and CDR2 FYNNEI. CDR3 size: 14 residues. The CDR3 DNA is TGTGCCAGCAGTGGGACACAGGACTCCTACGAGCAGTACTTC. Amino acids: CASSGTQDSYEQYF.

The gene calls are TRBV30 and TRBJ1-2, with D possibly TRBD1 on 5 matching bases. Trimming shortened V by 1 base and J by 4 bases, and 10 bases separated the two germline ends. Germline V gene data show CDR1 as GTSNPN and CDR2 as SVGIG (reference sequence). The CDR3 spans 13 residues. The CDR3 DNA reads as TGTGCCTGGAGTGGGGGGTTTACCTATGGCTACACCTTC. Translating gives CAWSGGFTYGYTF.

V gene TRBV7-8 combines with J gene TRBJ1-2, with 7 positions matching TRBD1. Per germline, CDR1 SGHVS and CDR2 FQNEAQ. The V and J ends lost 5 bases and 8 bases, in that order; junction bases with no gene match: 11. The CDR3 sequence is 14 residues long. CDR3 coding DNA: TGTGCCAGCAGCATTGGACAGGCTTCCGTAGGCTACACCTTC. Its translation is CASSIGQASVGYTF.

The chain couples TRBV7-9 to TRBJ1-4; 8 bases agree with TRBD1. Germline V gene data show CDR1 as SEHNR and CDR2 as FQNEAQ (reference sequence). The length of the CDR3 is 14 residues. The V segment lost 5 bases and the J segment 7 bases; nucleotides outside the gene matches: 6. CDR3 amino acids: CASSRGTGSEKLFF. In DNA, the CDR3 is TGTGCCAGCAGCCGGGGGACAGGTAGTGAAAAACTGTTTTTT.

V usage is TRBV30 and J usage is TRBJ1-2; D is uncertain. Trimming removed 2 bases from V and 5 bases from J, with 6 bases in between. Germline V CDR1 and CDR2: GTSNPN, SVGIG (reference sequence). The CDR3 covers 11 residues. The CDR3 spells CAWSLGYGYTF. Written as DNA, the CDR3 is TGTGCCTGGAGTCTAGGGTATGGCTACACCTTC. Variable domain in full (rest from reference TRBV30 and TRBJ1-2): SQTIHQWPATLVQPVGSPLSLECTVEGTSNPNLYWYRQAAGRGLQLLFYSVGIGQISSEVPQNLSASRPQDRQFILSSKKLLLSDSGFYLCAWSLGYGYTFGSGTRLTVV.